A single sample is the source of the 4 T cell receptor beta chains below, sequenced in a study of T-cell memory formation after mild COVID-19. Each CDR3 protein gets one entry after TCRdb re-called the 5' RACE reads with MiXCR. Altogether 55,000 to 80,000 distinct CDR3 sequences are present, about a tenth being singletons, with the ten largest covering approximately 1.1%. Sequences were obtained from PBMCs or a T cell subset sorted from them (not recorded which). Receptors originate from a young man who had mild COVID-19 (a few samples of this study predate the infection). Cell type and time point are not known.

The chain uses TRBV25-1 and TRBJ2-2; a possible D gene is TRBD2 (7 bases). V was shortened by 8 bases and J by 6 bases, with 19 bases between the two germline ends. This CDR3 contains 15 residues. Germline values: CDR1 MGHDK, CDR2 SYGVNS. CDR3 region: CASGKGGRLAGELFF. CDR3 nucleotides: TGTGCCAGCGGGAAGGGGGGGCGTTTGGCCGGGGAGCTGTTTTTT.

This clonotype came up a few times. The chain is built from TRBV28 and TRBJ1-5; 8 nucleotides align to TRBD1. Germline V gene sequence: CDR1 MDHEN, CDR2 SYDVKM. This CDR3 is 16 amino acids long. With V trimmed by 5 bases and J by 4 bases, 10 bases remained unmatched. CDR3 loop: CASSPVGQGANQPQHF. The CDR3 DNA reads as TGTGCCAGCAGTCCAGTCGGACAGGGAGCGAATCAGCCCCAGCATTTT.

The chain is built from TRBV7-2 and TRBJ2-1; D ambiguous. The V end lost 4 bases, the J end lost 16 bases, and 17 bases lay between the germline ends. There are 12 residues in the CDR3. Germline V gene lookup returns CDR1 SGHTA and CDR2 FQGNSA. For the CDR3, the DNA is TGTGCCAGCAGCTCCAACTCCCAGGTTCGTTTCTTC. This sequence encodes CASSSNSQVRFF.

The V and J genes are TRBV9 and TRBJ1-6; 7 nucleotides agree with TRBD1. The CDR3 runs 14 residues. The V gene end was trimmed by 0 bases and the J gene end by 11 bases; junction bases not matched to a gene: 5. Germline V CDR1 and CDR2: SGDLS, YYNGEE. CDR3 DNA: TGTGCCAGCAGCGTAGAAGGACAGGCGACACCCCTCCACTTT. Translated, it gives CASSVEGQATPLHF.